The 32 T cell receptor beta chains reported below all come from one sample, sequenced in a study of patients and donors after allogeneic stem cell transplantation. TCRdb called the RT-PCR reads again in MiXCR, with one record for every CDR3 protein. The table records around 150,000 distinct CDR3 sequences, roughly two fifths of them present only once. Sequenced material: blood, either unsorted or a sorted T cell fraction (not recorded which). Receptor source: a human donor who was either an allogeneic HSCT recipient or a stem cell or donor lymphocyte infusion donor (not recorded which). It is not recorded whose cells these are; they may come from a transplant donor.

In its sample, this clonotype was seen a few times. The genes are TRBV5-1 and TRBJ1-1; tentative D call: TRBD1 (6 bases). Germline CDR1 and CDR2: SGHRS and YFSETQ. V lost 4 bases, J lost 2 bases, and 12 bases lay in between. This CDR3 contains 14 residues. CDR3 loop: CASSLPGHNTEAFF. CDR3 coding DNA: TGCGCCAGCAGCCTACCGGGACACAACACTGAAGCTTTCTTT.

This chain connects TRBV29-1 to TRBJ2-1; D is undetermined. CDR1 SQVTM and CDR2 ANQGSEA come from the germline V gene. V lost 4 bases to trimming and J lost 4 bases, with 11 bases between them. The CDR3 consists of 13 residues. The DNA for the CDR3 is TGCAGCGTTGGTCAGGCGAGTTACAATGAGCAGTTCTTC. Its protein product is CSVGQASYNEQFF.

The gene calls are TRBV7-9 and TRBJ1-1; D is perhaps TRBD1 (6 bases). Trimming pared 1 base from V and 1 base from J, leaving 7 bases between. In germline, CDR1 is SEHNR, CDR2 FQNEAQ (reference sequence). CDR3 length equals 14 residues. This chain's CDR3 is CASSLGGPNTEAFF. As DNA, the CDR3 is TGTGCCAGCAGCTTAGGGGGGCCGAACACTGAAGCTTTCTTT.

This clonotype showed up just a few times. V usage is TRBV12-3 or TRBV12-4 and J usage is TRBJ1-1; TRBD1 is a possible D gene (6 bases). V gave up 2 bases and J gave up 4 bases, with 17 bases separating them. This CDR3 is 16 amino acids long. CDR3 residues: CASSLINRERATEAFF. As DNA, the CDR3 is TGTGCCAGCAGTTTAATCAACAGGGAGAGGGCCACTGAAGCTTTCTTT.

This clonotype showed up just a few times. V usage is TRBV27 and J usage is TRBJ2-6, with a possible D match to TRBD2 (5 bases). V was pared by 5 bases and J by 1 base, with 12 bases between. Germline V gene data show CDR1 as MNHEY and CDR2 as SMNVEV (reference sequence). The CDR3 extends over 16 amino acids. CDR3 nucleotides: TGTGCCAGCAGTCCGTCCGGGGTTTCTGGGGCCAACGTCCTGACTTTC. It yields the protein CASSPSGVSGANVLTF. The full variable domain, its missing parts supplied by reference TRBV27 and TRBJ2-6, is EAQVTQNPRYLITVTGKKLTVTCSQNMNHEYMSWYRQDPGLGLRQIYYSMNVEVTDKGDVPEGYKVSRKEKRNFPLILESPSPNQTSLYFCASSPSGVSGANVLTFGAGSRLTVL.

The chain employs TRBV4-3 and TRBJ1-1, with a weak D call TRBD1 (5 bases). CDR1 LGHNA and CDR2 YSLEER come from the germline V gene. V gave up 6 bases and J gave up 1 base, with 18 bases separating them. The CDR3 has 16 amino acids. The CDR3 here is CASSPGRGPPNTEAFF. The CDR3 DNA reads TGCGCCAGCAGTCCTGGAAGGGGACCCCCGAACACTGAAGCTTTCTTT.

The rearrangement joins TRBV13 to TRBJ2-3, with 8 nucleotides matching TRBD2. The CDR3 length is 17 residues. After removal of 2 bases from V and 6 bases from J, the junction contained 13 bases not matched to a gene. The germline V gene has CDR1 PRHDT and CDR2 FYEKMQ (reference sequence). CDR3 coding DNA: TGTGCCAGCAGCTTAATTTTGCGGGGGGCTTCCGGGGATACGCAGTATTTT. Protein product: CASSLILRGASGDTQYF.

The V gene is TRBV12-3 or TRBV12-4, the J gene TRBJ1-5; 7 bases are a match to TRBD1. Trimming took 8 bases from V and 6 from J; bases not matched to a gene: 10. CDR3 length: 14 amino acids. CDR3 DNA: TGTGCCAGCGGCGAAGGGGGCGCCGGTCAGCCCCAGCATTTT. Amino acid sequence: CASGEGGAGQPQHF.

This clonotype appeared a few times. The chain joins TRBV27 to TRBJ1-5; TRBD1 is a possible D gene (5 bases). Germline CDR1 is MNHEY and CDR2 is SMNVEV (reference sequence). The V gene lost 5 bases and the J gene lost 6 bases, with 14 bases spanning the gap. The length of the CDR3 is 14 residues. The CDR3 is CASSLPGYGQPQHF. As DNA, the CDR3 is TGTGCCAGCAGTCTGCCAGGGTACGGTCAGCCCCAGCATTTT.

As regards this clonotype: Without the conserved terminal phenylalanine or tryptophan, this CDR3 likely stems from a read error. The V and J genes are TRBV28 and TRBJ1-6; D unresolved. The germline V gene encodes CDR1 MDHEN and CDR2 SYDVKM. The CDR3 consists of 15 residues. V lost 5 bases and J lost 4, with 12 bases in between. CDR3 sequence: CASSTDGNYNSPLHL. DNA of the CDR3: TGTGCCAGCAGTACCGACGGGAATTATAATTCACCCCTCCACTTG.

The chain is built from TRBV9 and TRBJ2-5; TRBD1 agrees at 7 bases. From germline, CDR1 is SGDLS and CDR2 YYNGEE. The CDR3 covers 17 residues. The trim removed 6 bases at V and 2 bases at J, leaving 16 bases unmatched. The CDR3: CASNRFGDSVLQETQYF. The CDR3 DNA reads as TGTGCCAGCAACCGGTTTGGGGACAGCGTTTTACAAGAGACCCAGTACTTC. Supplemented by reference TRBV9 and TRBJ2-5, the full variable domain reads DSGVTQTPKHLITATGQRVTLRCSPRSGDLSVYWYQQSLDQGLQFLIQYYNGEERAKGNILERFSAQQFPDLHSELNLSSLELGDSALYFCASNRFGDSVLQETQYFGPGTRLLVL.

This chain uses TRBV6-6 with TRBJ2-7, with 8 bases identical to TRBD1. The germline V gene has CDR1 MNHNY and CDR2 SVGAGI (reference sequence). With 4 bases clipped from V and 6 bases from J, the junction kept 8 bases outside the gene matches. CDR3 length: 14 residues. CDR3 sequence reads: CASSSRQGWSEQYV. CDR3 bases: TGTGCCAGCAGTTCCAGACAGGGGTGGAGCGAGCAGTACGTC.

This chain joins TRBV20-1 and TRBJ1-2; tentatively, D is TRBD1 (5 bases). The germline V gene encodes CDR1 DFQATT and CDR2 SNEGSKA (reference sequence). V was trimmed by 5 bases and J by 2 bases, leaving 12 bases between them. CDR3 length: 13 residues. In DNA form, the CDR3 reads TGCAGTGCTCCGGGACGGGGAAACTATGGCTACACCTTC. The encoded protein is CSAPGRGNYGYTF.

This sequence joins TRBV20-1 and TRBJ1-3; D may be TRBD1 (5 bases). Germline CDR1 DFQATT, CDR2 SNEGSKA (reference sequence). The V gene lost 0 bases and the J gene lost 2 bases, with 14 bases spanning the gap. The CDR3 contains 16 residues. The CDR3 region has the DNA TGCAGTGCTAGAGATAGTCTCGGGGGGACTGGAAACACCATATATTTT. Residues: CSARDSLGGTGNTIYF.

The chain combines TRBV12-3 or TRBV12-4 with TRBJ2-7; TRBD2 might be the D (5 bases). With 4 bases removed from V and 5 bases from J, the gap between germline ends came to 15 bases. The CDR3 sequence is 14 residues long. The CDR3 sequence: CASSSTLRGNEQYF. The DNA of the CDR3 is TGTGCCAGCAGTTCGACCCTCCGGGGAAACGAGCAGTACTTC.

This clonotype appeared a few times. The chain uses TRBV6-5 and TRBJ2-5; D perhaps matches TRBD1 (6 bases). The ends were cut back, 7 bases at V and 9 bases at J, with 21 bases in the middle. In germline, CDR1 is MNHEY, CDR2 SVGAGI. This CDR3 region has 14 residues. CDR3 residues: CASTLNRQWGPQYF. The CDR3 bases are TGTGCCAGCACTCTCAACCGACAGTGGGGGCCCCAGTACTTC.

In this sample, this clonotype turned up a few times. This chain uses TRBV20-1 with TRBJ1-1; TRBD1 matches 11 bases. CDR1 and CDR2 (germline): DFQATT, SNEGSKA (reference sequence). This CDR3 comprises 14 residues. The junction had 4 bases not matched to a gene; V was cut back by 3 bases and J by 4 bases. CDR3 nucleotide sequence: TGCAGTGCTAGCGGGACAGGGGGGCGCACTGAAGCTTTCTTT. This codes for CSASGTGGRTEAFF.

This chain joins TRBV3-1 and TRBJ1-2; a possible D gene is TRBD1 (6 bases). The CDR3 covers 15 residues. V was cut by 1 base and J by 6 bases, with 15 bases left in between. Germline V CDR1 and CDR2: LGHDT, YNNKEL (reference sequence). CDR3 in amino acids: CASSQGVGAGDGYTF. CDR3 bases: TGTGCCAGCAGCCAAGGGGTAGGGGCAGGGGATGGCTACACCTTC.

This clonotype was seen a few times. The CDR3: CASSQNPQGAMRGTEAFF. CDR3 bases: TGTGCCAGCAGCCAAAACCCACAGGGGGCTATGAGGGGCACTGAAGCTTTCTTT. The gene calls are TRBV4-2 and TRBJ1-1; 9 nucleotides match TRBD1. CDR1 is LGHNA, CDR2 YNFKEQ, per germline. The J segment lost 4 bases and the V segment lost 2 bases, leaving 14 bases of the junction unmatched. The CDR3 spans 18 residues.

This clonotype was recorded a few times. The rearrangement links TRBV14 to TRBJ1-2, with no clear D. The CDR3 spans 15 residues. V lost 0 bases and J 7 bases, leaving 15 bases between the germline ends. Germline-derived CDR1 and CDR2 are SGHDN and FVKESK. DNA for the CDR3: TGTGCCAGCAGCCAAGATCGGCCCCCCGAGGGTGGCTACACCTTC. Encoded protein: CASSQDRPPEGGYTF.

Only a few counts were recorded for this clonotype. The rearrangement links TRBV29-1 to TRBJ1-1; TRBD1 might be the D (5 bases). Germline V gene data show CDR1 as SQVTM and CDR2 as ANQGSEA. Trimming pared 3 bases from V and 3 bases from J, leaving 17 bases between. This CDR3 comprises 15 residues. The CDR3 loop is CSVDQGASWDTEAFF. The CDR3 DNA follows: TGCAGCGTTGACCAGGGAGCGAGCTGGGACACTGAAGCTTTCTTT.

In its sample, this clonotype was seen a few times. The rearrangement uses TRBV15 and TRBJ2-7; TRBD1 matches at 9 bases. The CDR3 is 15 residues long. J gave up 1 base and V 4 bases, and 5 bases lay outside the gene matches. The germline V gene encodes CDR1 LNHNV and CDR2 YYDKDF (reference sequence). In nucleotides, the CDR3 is TGTGCCACCAGCAATCCGGGACAGGGATCCTACGAGCAGTACGTC. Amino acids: CATSNPGQGSYEQYV.

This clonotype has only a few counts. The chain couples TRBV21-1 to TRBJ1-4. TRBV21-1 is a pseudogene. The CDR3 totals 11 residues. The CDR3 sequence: CASQGGEKLFF. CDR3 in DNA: TGTGCCAGCCAGGGAGGCGAAAAACTGTTTTTT.

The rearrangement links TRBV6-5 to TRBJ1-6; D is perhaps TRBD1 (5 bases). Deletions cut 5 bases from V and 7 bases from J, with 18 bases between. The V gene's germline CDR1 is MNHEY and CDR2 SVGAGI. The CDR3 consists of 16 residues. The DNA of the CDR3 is TGTGCCAGCAGTGACTACCGGGACGGGGCAAATTCACCCCTCCACTTT. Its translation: CASSDYRDGANSPLHF.

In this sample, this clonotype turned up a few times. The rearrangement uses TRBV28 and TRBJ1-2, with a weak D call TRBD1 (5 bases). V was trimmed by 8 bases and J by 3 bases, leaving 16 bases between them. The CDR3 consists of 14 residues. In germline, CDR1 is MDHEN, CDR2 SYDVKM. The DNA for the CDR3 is TGTGCCAGCCGTGTGGGGGGAAGGGACTATGGCTACACCTTC. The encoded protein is CASRVGGRDYGYTF.

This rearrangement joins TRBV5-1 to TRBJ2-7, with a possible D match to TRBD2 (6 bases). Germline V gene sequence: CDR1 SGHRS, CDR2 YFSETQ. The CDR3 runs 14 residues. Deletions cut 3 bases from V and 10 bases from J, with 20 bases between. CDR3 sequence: CASSSPGGAHLQYF. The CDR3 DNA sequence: TGCGCCAGCAGCTCCCCGGGCGGGGCGCATCTTCAGTACTTC.

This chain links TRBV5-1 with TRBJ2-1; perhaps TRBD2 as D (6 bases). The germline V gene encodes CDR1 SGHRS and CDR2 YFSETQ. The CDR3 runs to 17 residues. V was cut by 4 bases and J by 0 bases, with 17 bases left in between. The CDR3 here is CASSLGYGRSSYNEQFF. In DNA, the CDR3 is TGCGCCAGCAGCCTAGGGTATGGGAGGAGCTCCTACAATGAGCAGTTCTTC. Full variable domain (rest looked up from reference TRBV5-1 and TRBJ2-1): KAGVTQTPRYLIKTRGQQVTLSCSPISGHRSVSWYQQTPGQGLQFLFEYFSETQRNKGNFPGRFSGRQFSNSRSEMNVSTLELGDSALYLCASSLGYGRSSYNEQFFGPGTRLTVL.

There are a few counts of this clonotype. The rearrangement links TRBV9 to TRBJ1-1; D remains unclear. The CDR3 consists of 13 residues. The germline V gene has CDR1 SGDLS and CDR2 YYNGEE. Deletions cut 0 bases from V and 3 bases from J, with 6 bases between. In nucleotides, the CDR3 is TGTGCCAGCAGCGTAGGGCCACACACTGAAGCTTTCTTT. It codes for CASSVGPHTEAFF.

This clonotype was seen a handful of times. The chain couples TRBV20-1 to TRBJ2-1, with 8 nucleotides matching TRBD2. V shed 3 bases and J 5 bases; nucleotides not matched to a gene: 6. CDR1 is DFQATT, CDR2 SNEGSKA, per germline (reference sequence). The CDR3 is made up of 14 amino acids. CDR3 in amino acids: CSASPRRGDNEQFF. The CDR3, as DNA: TGCAGTGCTAGCCCCCGGCGGGGGGACAATGAGCAGTTCTTC.

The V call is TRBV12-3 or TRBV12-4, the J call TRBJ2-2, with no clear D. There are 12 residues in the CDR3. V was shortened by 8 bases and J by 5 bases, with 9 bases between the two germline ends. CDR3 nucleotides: TGTGCCAGCGAGACCGCGACCGGGGAGCTGTTTTTT. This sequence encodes CASETATGELFF.

For the CDR3, the DNA is TGCAGTGCCGGACAGGGGGCTACTCTCTTCTCTGGAAACACCATATATTTT. This translates into CSAGQGATLFSGNTIYF. The rearrangement uses TRBV20-1 and TRBJ1-3; 11 bases match TRBD1. The length of the CDR3 is 17 residues. Germline V CDR1 and CDR2: DFQATT, SNEGSKA (reference sequence). Losses at the gene ends were 6 bases for V and 0 bases for J; bases not matched to a gene: 10.

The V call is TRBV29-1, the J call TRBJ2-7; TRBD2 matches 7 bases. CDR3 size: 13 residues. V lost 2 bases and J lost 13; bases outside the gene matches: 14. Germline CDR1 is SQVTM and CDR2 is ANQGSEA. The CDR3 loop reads CSVEMGWEGKEYF. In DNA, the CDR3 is TGCAGCGTTGAAATGGGGTGGGAGGGAAAGGAATACTTC.